These 25 T cell receptor beta chains share one sample of origin, sequenced in a study of OX40 agonist ivuxolimab in advanced cancers. TCRdb keeps only in-frame clones here, not all; method: immunoSEQ multiplex PCR. The sample comprises 55,000 to 75,000 clones, 65% to 85% of which are singletons, and roughly 8% rests with the top ten. Material: CD4+ or CD8+ T cells sorted from blood, obtained in a trial of the OX40 agonist ivuxolimab. The receptors were sampled from an adult with an advanced solid tumor such as melanoma, head and neck, liver or kidney cancer.

This clone was observed a handful of times. This sequence joins TRBV6-5 and TRBJ1-4; unclear D gene. CDR3 length: 11 residues. Germline assignment: CDR1 MNHEY and CDR2 SVGAGI. With 6 bases removed from V and 5 bases from J, the gap between germline ends came to 4 bases. CDR3: CASRKNEKLFF. The CDR3 DNA reads TGTGCCAGCAGAAAAAATGAAAAACTGTTTTTT.

The V gene is TRBV15, the J gene TRBJ2-2, with D hard to call. The CDR3 has 12 amino acids. In germline, CDR1 is LNHNV, CDR2 YYDKDF (reference sequence). CDR3 sequence reads: CAADGNTGELFF. The CDR3 DNA sequence: TGTGCTGCCGACGGGAACACCGGGGAGCTGTTTTTT.

This chain connects TRBV18 to TRBJ1-1, with TRBD1 matching 7 bases. V lost 0 bases and J lost 2; bases outside the gene matches: 6. Germline V gene sequence: CDR1 KGHSH, CDR2 LQKENI. This CDR3 is built from 16 residues. CDR3 sequence (DNA): TGTGCCAGCTCACCACCGGGTGACAGGGCTAACACTGAAGCTTTCTTT. It yields the protein CASSPPGDRANTEAFF.

The chain recombines TRBV28 with TRBJ1-5; the D gene is possibly TRBD1 (6 bases). V lost 2 bases and J lost 2, with 13 bases in between. CDR3 length: 16 amino acids. Germline V gene sequence: CDR1 MDHEN, CDR2 SYDVKM. CDR3 region: CASSLPPGVGNQPQHF. The CDR3 nucleotides are TGTGCCAGCAGTTTACCCCCAGGGGTGGGCAATCAGCCCCAGCATTTT.

This chain uses TRBV1 with TRBJ2-1; the table's TRBD1 call for D was not verified on the DNA. TRBV1 is a listed pseudogene. The CDR3 has 15 residues. CDR3 sequence (DNA): TGCACCAGCAGCCATCAGGCAAGCTCCTACAATGAGCAGTTCTTC. This gives the protein CTSSHQASSYNEQFF.

The J gene is TRBJ1-2, the V gene TRBV2, with D tentatively TRBD1 (5 bases). Germline values: CDR1 SNHLY, CDR2 FYNNEI. This CDR3 contains 11 residues. Trimming cost V 6 bases and J 6 bases, with 8 bases left between them. In DNA, the CDR3 is TGTGCCAGCAGACTGACAGATGGCTACACCTTC. Amino acid sequence: CASRLTDGYTF.

The V call is TRBV6-6, the J call TRBJ1-5; 9 nucleotides match TRBD1. From germline, CDR1 is MNHNY and CDR2 SVGAGI (reference sequence). The CDR3 consists of 14 residues. J was trimmed by 6 bases and V by 5 bases; bases with no gene match: 5. The CDR3: CASSITGGSQPQHF. The DNA for the CDR3 is TGTGCCAGCAGTATTACAGGGGGCAGTCAGCCCCAGCATTTT.

The chain couples TRBV9 to TRBJ2-7, with D possibly TRBD1 on 5 matching bases. This CDR3 is 15 amino acids long. The germline CDR1 and CDR2 sequences are SGDLS and YYNGEE. V lost 0 bases and J lost 5, with 15 bases in between. The CDR3 protein is CASSVVGAPLNEQYF. CDR3 sequence (DNA): TGTGCCAGCAGCGTAGTTGGGGCGCCTCTAAACGAGCAGTACTTC.

This rearrangement joins TRBV6-5 to TRBJ1-1, with D maybe TRBD1 (5 bases). The germline CDR1 and CDR2 sequences are MNHEY and SVGAGI. Trimming cost V 4 bases and J 0 bases, with 12 bases left between them. CDR3 length equals 15 residues. In DNA, the CDR3 is TGTGCCAGCAGTTCCAGTTGGGGGGTGAACACTGAAGCTTTCTTT. Translation: CASSSSWGVNTEAFF.

This rearrangement joins TRBV7-9 to TRBJ1-6, with 7 bases lining up with TRBD1. The CDR3 consists of 14 residues. Germline CDR1 reads SEHNR; CDR2 reads FQNEAQ (reference sequence). V shed 6 bases, J shed 8 bases, and the junction held 7 bases outside the gene matches. The CDR3 loop reads CASRAGTAYSPLHF. In DNA form, the CDR3 reads TGTGCCAGCAGGGCCGGGACAGCCTATTCACCCCTCCACTTT.

The chain uses TRBV5-1 and TRBJ2-7; 9 positions agree with TRBD1. Trimming removed 0 bases from V and 2 bases from J; junction bases left unmatched: 6. The CDR3 has 16 residues. Germline V gene lookup returns CDR1 SGHRS and CDR2 YFSETQ. The CDR3 here is CASSLGTGVVTYEQYF. DNA for the CDR3: TGCGCCAGCAGCTTGGGGACAGGGGTTGTGACCTACGAGCAGTACTTC.

The chain employs TRBV5-6 and TRBJ1-2; weak D call: TRBD1 (5 bases). V was shortened by 3 bases and J by 12 bases, with 18 bases between the two germline ends. This CDR3 has 13 amino acids. From germline, CDR1 is SGHDT and CDR2 YYEEEE. DNA for the CDR3: TGTGCCAGCAGCTCCCTCGACGGGGCCCCCAACACCTTC. This codes for CASSSLDGAPNTF.

The chain has TRBV28 and TRBJ2-7; 7 bases align to TRBD2. V was clipped by 4 bases and J by 11 bases; unmatched bases: 5. CDR1 and CDR2 (germline): MDHEN, SYDVKM. The CDR3 has 11 residues. The CDR3 DNA sequence: TGTGCCAGCAGTTATCAAGCGGGGAAGTACTTC. Translating it yields CASSYQAGKYF.

The table lists this clone with a few counts. This rearrangement joins TRBV5-5 to TRBJ2-7, with 11 bases matching TRBD2. Germline CDR1 is SGHKS and CDR2 is YYEKEE (reference sequence). CDR3 size: 16 residues. The V and J ends lost 1 base and 2 bases, in that order; junction bases with no gene match: 5. Here the CDR3 reads CASSLSPTSGAYEQYF. The DNA of the CDR3 is TGTGCCAGCAGCTTGTCCCCGACTAGCGGGGCCTACGAGCAGTACTTC.

The genes are TRBV7-3 and TRBJ2-5; 10 bases are a match to TRBD2. Germline V gene lookup returns CDR1 SGHTA and CDR2 FQGTGA. V gave up 1 base and J gave up 5 bases; unmatched junction bases: 10. The CDR3 is 17 residues long. The CDR3 spells CASSLNTTSGNRETQYF. As DNA, the CDR3 is TGTGCCAGCAGCTTAAATACTACTAGCGGGAATCGCGAGACCCAGTACTTC.

The chain is built from TRBV9 and TRBJ2-1; 11 nucleotides align to TRBD2. V dropped 4 bases and J dropped 4; count of bases not matched to a gene: 4. Germline V gene lookup returns CDR1 SGDLS and CDR2 YYNGEE. The CDR3 covers 15 residues. The CDR3 is CASSQLAGVYNEQFF. CDR3 DNA: TGTGCCAGCAGCCAACTAGCGGGGGTTTACAATGAGCAGTTCTTC.

V gene TRBV7-2 combines with J gene TRBJ1-5, with no clear D. This CDR3 comprises 13 residues. V shed 0 bases and J shed 5 bases, with 5 bases lying between them. Germline V gene lookup returns CDR1 SGHTA and CDR2 FQGNSA. The CDR3 reads CASSLAADQPQHF. The CDR3 DNA reads as TGTGCCAGCAGCTTAGCGGCAGATCAGCCCCAGCATTTT.

The count of this clone is one. The chain has TRBV11-2 and TRBJ2-2, with D tentatively TRBD1 (5 bases). Deletions cut 4 bases from V and 10 bases from J, with 16 bases between. CDR1 and CDR2 (germline): SGHAT, FQNNGV. The CDR3 loop spans 14 amino acids. CDR3 loop: CASSSESLQEELFF. The CDR3 bases are TGTGCCAGCAGCTCAGAGAGTCTACAGGAGGAGCTGTTTTTT.

V and J are TRBV5-1 and TRBJ2-1; maybe TRBD1 (6 bases). Deletions cut 0 bases from V and 1 base from J, with 11 bases between. The CDR3 totals 16 residues. Germline V gene sequence: CDR1 SGHRS, CDR2 YFSETQ. CDR3 amino acids: CASSLAVGGSYNEQFF. The CDR3 DNA reads as TGCGCCAGCAGCTTGGCCGTAGGGGGTTCCTACAATGAGCAGTTCTTC.

V gene TRBV11-1 combines with J gene TRBJ2-6; D unclear. The V and J ends lost 6 bases and 4 bases respectively, with 13 bases between them. The germline CDR1 and CDR2 sequences are SGHAT and FQDESV (reference sequence). The CDR3 totals 15 residues. The CDR3 coding sequence is TGTGCCAGCAGTCTACGGGCCGGGGGGGCCAACGTCCTGACTTTC. It yields the protein CASSLRAGGANVLTF. The complete variable domain, with remaining parts taken from reference TRBV11-1 and TRBJ2-6, reads EAEVAQSPRYKITEKSQAVAFWCDPISGHATLYWYRQILGQGPELLVQFQDESVVDDSQLPKDRFSAERLKGVDSTLKIQPAELGDSAMYLCASSLRAGGANVLTFGAGSRLTVL.

This chain uses TRBV5-1 with TRBJ2-1, with no clear D. CDR3 length: 13 amino acids. Germline loops: CDR1 SGHRS, CDR2 YFSETQ. Trimming took 0 bases from V and 8 from J, leaving 9 bases between them. The CDR3 reads CASSLGASDEQFF. CDR3 coding DNA: TGCGCCAGCAGCTTGGGGGCCTCGGATGAGCAGTTCTTC.

The chain uses TRBV5-4 and TRBJ1-1, with D unresolved. V shed 6 bases and J shed 1 base, with 13 bases lying between them. Germline loops: CDR1 SGHNT, CDR2 YYREEE (reference sequence). CDR3 length: 14 amino acids. CDR3 sequence (DNA): TGTGCCAGCACCACATTAAAGGGGAACACTGAAGCTTTCTTT. Its translation: CASTTLKGNTEAFF.

This chain uses TRBV7-6 with TRBJ1-1, with 7 nucleotides matching TRBD1. CDR3 length: 18 amino acids. V lost 6 bases, J lost 0 bases, and 16 bases stayed unmatched. Germline V gene sequence: CDR1 SGHVS, CDR2 FNYEAQ. The CDR3 nucleotides are TGTGCCAGCAGTACGAACCGGGACAGTAGGGCGATGAACACTGAAGCTTTCTTT. It yields the protein CASSTNRDSRAMNTEAFF.

The V and J genes are TRBV7-2 and TRBJ1-2, with 7 bases identical to TRBD1. Germline V gives CDR1 SGHTA, CDR2 FQGNSA. V shed 5 bases and J 4 bases; nucleotides not matched to a gene: 4. CDR3 length equals 13 residues. The CDR3 DNA sequence: TGTGCCAGCAGCGACAGGGTTGGCTATGGCTACACCTTC. This gives the protein CASSDRVGYGYTF.

The chain employs TRBV5-1 and TRBJ1-2, with a tentative D call TRBD1 (5 bases). CDR3 length equals 14 residues. Germline CDR1 and CDR2: SGHRS and YFSETQ. Between the trimmed V and J ends, which lost 5 bases and 6 bases, there was a span of 17 bases. The CDR3 region is CASRGGLWGHGYTF. The CDR3 DNA follows: TGCGCCAGCAGGGGGGGACTCTGGGGCCATGGCTACACCTTC.